This entry concerns a single T cell receptor (beta chain). The sample carries other DNA sequences with the same CDR3. Trimming stripped 1 base from V and 1 base from J, with 7 bases between. This CDR3 is 14 amino acids long. Per germline, CDR1 SGHNT and CDR2 YYREEE (reference sequence). The data originate from a study of blood T cell repertoires in COVID-19. Turning to the study itself: The United States, Italy and Spain provided the acute and convalescent COVID-19 samples. T cells, B-cell-depleted T cells, or PBMCs supplied cDNA or gDNA.

In the original workflow: Counts of nucleated cells, estimated from reference gene primer amplification, were obtained. TCRdb's copy holds only in-frame clones and misses some; the assay was immunoSEQ multiplex PCR. Clone size and V and J calls were adopted from that table, with D and trimming inferred from the DNA. The sample has some 250,000 clones; approximately 82% are singletons. The receptor's source is a man younger than 40 who had recovered from COVID-19. This chain links TRBV5-4 with TRBJ2-3; D may be TRBD2 (5 bases). Sequenced input: peripheral blood. The CDR3 DNA reads TGTGCCAGCAGCTTGCGGGGAGGCACAGATACGCAGTATTTT. Amino acid sequence: CASSLRGGTDTQYF. Filled out from reference TRBV5-4 and TRBJ2-3, the complete variable domain reads ETGVTQSPTHLIKTRGQQVTLRCSSQSGHNTVSWYQQALGQGPQFIFQYYREEENGRGNFPPRFSGLQFPNYSSELNVNALELDDSALYLCASSLRGGTDTQYFGPGTRLTVL.